This TCR beta chain was captured in a study of T cells in Graves' hyperthyroidism and ophthalmopathy. It was RNA transcripts that yielded the amplified TCR beta CDR3 regions. A set of HTBI primers served as the primers for a first-round RT-PCR of the TCR CDR3. TCRdb processed the multiplex PCR reads anew with MiXCR; each CDR3 protein has one entry. The table has 550,000 to 700,000 distinct CDR3 sequences, under 60% seen once; the top ten hold around 19%. Trimming shortened V by 5 bases and J by 3 bases, and 10 bases separated the two germline ends. CDR1 and CDR2 from the germline V gene are MDHEN and SYDVKM. The CDR3 loop spans 13 amino acids. Diagnosis relied on clinical symptoms, serum thyroxine and TRAb, thyroid ultrasound and orbital computed tomography. This clonotype was seen a handful of times. Its target is unknown. Study outcomes and limitations: Most thyroid clonotypes that were expanded above 0.001 also turned up in blood.

The sequenced sample consisted of peripheral blood or thyroid tissue (not recorded which). The sequence came from an adult woman with Graves' disease, either hyperthyroidism or ophthalmopathy (not recorded which). The chain recombines TRBV28 with TRBJ1-2, with D hard to call. CDR3 in DNA: TGTGCCAGCAGTCTTATCACAGACTATGGCTACACCTTC. It is translated as CASSLITDYGYTF.